Below, 26 T cell receptor beta chains from the same sample are listed, as sequenced in a study of T cell responses to AZD1222 COVID-19 vaccine. Method: immunoSEQ multiplex PCR; TCRdb's copy keeps in-frame clones and lacks some. There are tens of thousands of clones in the sample; roughly nine tenths occur only once, and 2.5% to 3.5% lies in the top ten. Here the sequenced sample was peripheral blood, taken on day 0 of AZD1222 vaccination. Receptor source: an adult in good health.

This chain joins TRBV6-5 and TRBJ1-1; perhaps TRBD1 as D (5 bases). The CDR3 has 13 residues. V was shortened by 6 bases and J by 10 bases, with 18 bases between the two germline ends. Germline V gene sequence: CDR1 MNHEY, CDR2 SVGAGI. The CDR3 protein is CASSKTDLSRAFF. The CDR3 DNA reads TGTGCCAGCAGCAAGACAGACTTATCCCGAGCTTTCTTT.

The genes are TRBV5-8 and TRBJ1-1; maybe TRBD1 (5 bases). CDR1 and CDR2 from the germline V gene are SGHTS and YDEGEE. V was trimmed by 4 bases and J by 3 bases, leaving 16 bases between them. The CDR3 spans 15 residues. CDR3 DNA sequence: TGTGCCAGCAGCCCGGGACTAGGGGAAGACACTGAAGCTTTCTTT. Translation: CASSPGLGEDTEAFF.

V is TRBV19 and J is TRBJ2-7, with TRBD1 matching over 7 bases. Trimming cost V 10 bases and J 4 bases; bases outside gene matches: 4. The length of the CDR3 is 11 residues. Germline V gene lookup returns CDR1 LNHDA and CDR2 SQIVND (reference sequence). CDR3 nucleotides: TGTGCCACCGAACAGGGGTACGAGCAGTACTTC. Its protein is CATEQGYEQYF.

J is TRBJ2-7 and V is TRBV7-9; D is possibly TRBD2 (5 bases). Trimming cost V 5 bases and J 6 bases, with 29 bases left between them. CDR1 is SEHNR and CDR2 is FQNEAQ in the germline V gene (reference sequence). The CDR3 length is 18 residues. The CDR3 bases are TGTGCCAGCAGCGCGCGACACGGCGGGTCTAGCAACTTGGTCGAGCAGTACTTC. It codes for CASSARHGGSSNLVEQYF.

The rearrangement joins TRBV9 to TRBJ2-5, with D unresolved. Per germline, CDR1 SGDLS and CDR2 YYNGEE. V dropped 3 bases and J dropped 3 bases, with 6 bases sitting between them. CDR3 length equals 12 residues. For the CDR3, the DNA is TGTGCCAGCAGCGCCGGAGAAGAGACCCAGTACTTC. Its translation: CASSAGEETQYF.

V and J are TRBV27 and TRBJ1-1; 8 bases line up with TRBD1. V dropped 2 bases and J dropped 0; count of bases not matched to a gene: 11. Germline V gene sequence: CDR1 MNHEY, CDR2 SMNVEV (reference sequence). The CDR3 sequence is 18 residues long. The CDR3 spells CASSLRGPGGFMNTEAFF. Here the CDR3 DNA reads TGTGCCAGCAGTTTAAGGGGGCCAGGGGGCTTTATGAACACTGAAGCTTTCTTT.

This chain uses TRBV28 with TRBJ1-2; D uncertain. The V gene's germline CDR1 is MDHEN and CDR2 SYDVKM. V was trimmed by 1 base and J by 7 bases, leaving 10 bases between them. CDR3 length: 13 residues. The CDR3 region has the DNA TGTGCCAGCAGTTTATCAGGATCTGGTGGCTACACCTTC. This translates into CASSLSGSGGYTF.

Here the CDR3 DNA reads TGTGCCAGCTCACCACAAGACAGGGTGGGCACTGAAGCTTTCTTT. Residues: CASSPQDRVGTEAFF. This sequence joins TRBV18 and TRBJ1-1, with 7 positions matching TRBD1. Germline CDR1 reads KGHSH; CDR2 reads LQKENI. The CDR3 totals 15 residues. The trim removed 1 base at V and 4 bases at J, leaving 6 bases unmatched.

The chain is built from TRBV14 and TRBJ1-1, with D unresolved. Trimming pared 1 base from V and 6 bases from J, leaving 3 bases between. The CDR3 extends over 11 amino acids. Germline loops: CDR1 SGHDN, CDR2 FVKESK. The CDR3 nucleotides read TGTGCCAGCAGCCAAGGCGCTGAAGCTTTCTTT. Its translation is CASSQGAEAFF.

V usage is TRBV30 and J usage is TRBJ2-2; D remains ambiguous. Trimming pared 4 bases from V and 5 bases from J, leaving 8 bases between. The V gene's germline CDR1 is GTSNPN and CDR2 SVGIG (reference sequence). This CDR3 region has 12 residues. The chain's CDR3 is CAWTAGTGELFF. CDR3 nucleotides: TGTGCCTGGACTGCCGGGACCGGGGAGCTGTTTTTT. Variable domain in full (rest from reference TRBV30 and TRBJ2-2): SQTIHQWPATLVQPVGSPLSLECTVEGTSNPNLYWYRQAAGRGLQLLFYSVGIGQISSEVPQNLSASRPQDRQFILSSKKLLLSDSGFYLCAWTAGTGELFFGEGSRLTVL.

This clone has just one count. J is TRBJ2-6 and V is TRBV3-1 (or the pseudogene TRBV3-2), with D perhaps matching TRBD1 (5 bases). Looked up from germline, CDR1 is LGHDT and CDR2 is YNNKEL (reference sequence). Trimming removed 0 bases at V and 0 bases at J, with 12 bases between. This CDR3 is built from 18 residues. The DNA for the CDR3 is TGTGCCAGCAGCCAAGACCACGGTGGGGCCTCTGGGGCCAACGTCCTGACTTTC. Protein sequence: CASSQDHGGASGANVLTF.

This sequence joins TRBV2 and TRBJ2-7; either TRBD1 or TRBD2 may fit D (5 bases each). Germline CDR1 and CDR2: SNHLY and FYNNEI. Trimming shortened V by 6 bases and J by 3 bases, and 12 bases separated the two germline ends. CDR3 length: 13 amino acids. In DNA form, the CDR3 reads TGTGCCAGCAGAAGGGACCCCGGCTACGAGCAGTACTTC. Translating it yields CASRRDPGYEQYF.

This chain connects TRBV7-9 to TRBJ2-3; TRBD2 is a possible D gene (5 bases). The germline V gene encodes CDR1 SEHNR and CDR2 FQNEAQ (reference sequence). V was cut by 0 bases and J by 3 bases, with 10 bases left in between. The length of the CDR3 is 15 residues. In DNA, the CDR3 is TGTGCCAGCAGCTTAGCGGGAGAAGGAACAGATACGCAGTATTTT. This sequence encodes CASSLAGEGTDTQYF. The variable domain in full, completed from reference TRBV7-9 and TRBJ2-3, reads DTGVSQNPRHKITKRGQNVTFRCDPISEHNRLYWYRQTLGQGPEFLTYFQNEAQLEKSRLLSDRFSAERPKGSFSTLEIQRTEQGDSAMYLCASSLAGEGTDTQYFGPGTRLTVL.

The CDR3 loop reads CASTGNMDEAFF. The DNA for the CDR3 is TGTGCCAGCACAGGGAATATGGATGAAGCTTTCTTT. This chain connects TRBV24-1 to TRBJ1-1, with TRBD1 as a possible D gene (6 bases). Germline loops: CDR1 KGHDR, CDR2 SFDVKD. CDR3 length: 12 amino acids. V was trimmed by 11 bases and J by 7 bases, leaving 16 bases between them.

This clone occurred a few times. The genes are TRBV7-9 and TRBJ1-1, with D possibly TRBD1 on 6 matching bases. Per germline, CDR1 SEHNR and CDR2 FQNEAQ (reference sequence). This CDR3 contains 14 residues. Between the trimmed V and J ends, which lost 5 bases and 4 bases, there was a span of 14 bases. This CDR3 reads CASSNRALVTEAFF. The CDR3 nucleotides are TGTGCCAGCAGCAACAGGGCCCTCGTCACTGAAGCTTTCTTT. Using reference TRBV7-9 and TRBJ1-1 for the parts outside the CDR3, the full variable domain is DTGVSQNPRHKITKRGQNVTFRCDPISEHNRLYWYRQTLGQGPEFLTYFQNEAQLEKSRLLSDRFSAERPKGSFSTLEIQRTEQGDSAMYLCASSNRALVTEAFFGQGTRLTVV.

This chain joins TRBV24-1 and TRBJ1-2; no clear D. The CDR3 has 14 residues. Germline V gene data show CDR1 as KGHDR and CDR2 as SFDVKD. V dropped 7 bases and J dropped 3 bases, with 14 bases sitting between them. The DNA of the CDR3 is TGTGCCACCAGCCCCTCAGGTACCGACTATGGCTACACCTTC. Its translation: CATSPSGTDYGYTF.

In this sample, this clone turned up once. The V call is TRBV6-5, the J call TRBJ1-2; a weak D match, TRBD1 (6 bases). CDR1 is MNHEY, CDR2 SVGAGI, per germline. V gave up 7 bases and J gave up 2 bases, with 17 bases separating them. The CDR3 runs to 15 residues. The CDR3 protein is CASTRGVGTNYGYTF. CDR3 coding DNA: TGTGCCAGCACCCGGGGGGTAGGGACAAACTATGGCTACACCTTC.

The chain joins TRBV2 to TRBJ1-4; D is unclear. Trimming took off 4 bases at V and 10 bases at J, with 7 bases between the two ends. The CDR3 spans 11 residues. Germline CDR1 reads SNHLY; CDR2 reads FYNNEI. The CDR3 nucleotides read TGTGCCAGCAGTGTACGGGGAAAACTGTTTTTT. Translated, it gives CASSVRGKLFF.

The chain couples TRBV5-6 to TRBJ2-7; 9 bases are shared with TRBD2. J lost 0 bases, V lost 6 bases, and 1 base had no gene match. The CDR3 covers 13 residues. Germline V gene lookup returns CDR1 SGHDT and CDR2 YYEEEE. CDR3 in amino acids: CASKGLASYEQYF. The CDR3 DNA reads as TGTGCCAGCAAGGGACTAGCCTCCTACGAGCAGTACTTC.

This clone was seen only once. The rearrangement links TRBV27 to TRBJ1-2; 7 bases agree with TRBD1. The germline V gene has CDR1 MNHEY and CDR2 SMNVEV (reference sequence). The CDR3 totals 12 residues. The trim removed 5 bases at V and 3 bases at J, leaving 0 bases unmatched. The CDR3 bases are TGTGCCAGCAGTGACAGGGACTATGGCTACACCTTC. Encoded protein: CASSDRDYGYTF.

The CDR3 DNA is TGTGCCAGCACCCCGACCGTTCCCTACGAGCAGTACTTC. Translated: CASTPTVPYEQYF. The chain carries TRBV28 and TRBJ2-7; no clear D gene. Trimming took off 7 bases at V and 2 bases at J, with 12 bases between the two ends. This CDR3 region has 13 residues. Germline CDR1 reads MDHEN; CDR2 reads SYDVKM.

The rearrangement uses TRBV5-8 and TRBJ1-2, with D perhaps matching TRBD1 (5 bases). The CDR3 is 16 residues long. V was clipped by 3 bases and J by 4 bases, with 19 bases between them. The germline CDR1 and CDR2 sequences are SGHTS and YDEGEE. DNA of the CDR3: TGTGCCAGCAGCTCCCCGTTGGGTCGGGGCGGCTATGGCTACACCTTC. It yields the protein CASSSPLGRGGYGYTF.

The rearrangement joins TRBV9 to TRBJ1-2; 8 bases match TRBD1. The CDR3 covers 14 residues. The germline V gene has CDR1 SGDLS and CDR2 YYNGEE. The V gene end was trimmed by 4 bases and the J gene end by 5 bases; junction bases not matched to a gene: 7. The CDR3 loop is CASSTTGGNYGYTF. As DNA, the CDR3 is TGTGCCAGCAGCACTACAGGGGGAAATTATGGCTACACCTTC.

Only one count was recorded for this clone. The CDR3 region has the DNA TGTGCCACCAGCCCCCGGGACTACCAGTACCAAGAGACCCAGTACTTC. Translating it yields CATSPRDYQYQETQYF. This sequence joins TRBV24-1 and TRBJ2-5; 7 bases match TRBD2. This CDR3 is 16 amino acids long. The trim removed 7 bases at V and 0 bases at J, leaving 10 bases unmatched. The germline CDR1 and CDR2 sequences are KGHDR and SFDVKD.

The chain employs TRBV9 and TRBJ1-6; possible D gene TRBD1, 6 bases. The CDR3 runs to 17 residues. V was cut by 0 bases and J by 9 bases, with 19 bases left in between. Germline loops: CDR1 SGDLS, CDR2 YYNGEE. The CDR3 sequence is CASSVDLKPGVGSPLHF. In DNA form, the CDR3 reads TGTGCCAGCAGCGTAGACCTCAAGCCAGGGGTTGGTTCACCCCTCCACTTT.

This sequence joins TRBV19 and TRBJ2-7; 7 bases agree with TRBD2. Trimming cost V 0 bases and J 2 bases; bases outside gene matches: 4. Germline V lookup: CDR1 LNHDA, CDR2 SQIVND (reference sequence). CDR3 length: 15 amino acids. The CDR3 sequence is CASSIDQAGPYEQYF. DNA for the CDR3: TGTGCCAGTAGTATAGATCAAGCGGGACCCTACGAGCAGTACTTC.